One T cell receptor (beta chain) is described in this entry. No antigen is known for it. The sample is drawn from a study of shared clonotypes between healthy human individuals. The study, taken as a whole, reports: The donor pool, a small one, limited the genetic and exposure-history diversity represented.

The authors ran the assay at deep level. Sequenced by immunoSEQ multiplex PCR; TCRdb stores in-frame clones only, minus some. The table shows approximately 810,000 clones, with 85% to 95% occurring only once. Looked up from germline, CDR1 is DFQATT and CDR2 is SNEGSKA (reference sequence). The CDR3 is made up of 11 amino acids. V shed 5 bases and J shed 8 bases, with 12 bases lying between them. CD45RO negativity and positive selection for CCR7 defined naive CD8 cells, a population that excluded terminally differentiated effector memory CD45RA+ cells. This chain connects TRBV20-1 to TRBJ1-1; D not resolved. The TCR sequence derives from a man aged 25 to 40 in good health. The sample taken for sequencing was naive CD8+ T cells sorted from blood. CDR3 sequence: CSALTGVEAFF. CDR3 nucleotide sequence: TGCAGTGCTCTTACCGGGGTCGAAGCTTTCTTT.